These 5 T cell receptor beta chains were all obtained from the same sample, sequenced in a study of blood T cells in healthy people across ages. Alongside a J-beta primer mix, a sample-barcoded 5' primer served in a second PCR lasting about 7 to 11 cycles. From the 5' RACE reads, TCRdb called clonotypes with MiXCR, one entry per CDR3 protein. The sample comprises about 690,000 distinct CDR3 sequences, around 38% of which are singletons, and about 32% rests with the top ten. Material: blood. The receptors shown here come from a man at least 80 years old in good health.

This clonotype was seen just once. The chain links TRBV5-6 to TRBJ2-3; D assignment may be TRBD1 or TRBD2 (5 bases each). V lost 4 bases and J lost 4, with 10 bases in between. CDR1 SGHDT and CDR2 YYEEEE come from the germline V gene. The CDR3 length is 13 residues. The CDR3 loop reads CASSTQGPDTQYF. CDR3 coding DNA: TGTGCCAGCAGCACGCAGGGACCAGATACGCAGTATTTT.

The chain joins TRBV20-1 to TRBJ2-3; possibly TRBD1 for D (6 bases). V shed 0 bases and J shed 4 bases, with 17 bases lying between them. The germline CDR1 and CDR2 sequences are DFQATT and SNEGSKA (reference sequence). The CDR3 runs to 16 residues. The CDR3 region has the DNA TGCAGTGCTAGAGATTTTTTAGGCAGGGGCCCAGATACGCAGTATTTT. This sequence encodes CSARDFLGRGPDTQYF.

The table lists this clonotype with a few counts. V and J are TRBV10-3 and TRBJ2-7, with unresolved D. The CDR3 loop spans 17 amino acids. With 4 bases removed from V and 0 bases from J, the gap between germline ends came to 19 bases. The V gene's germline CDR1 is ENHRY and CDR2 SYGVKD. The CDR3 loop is CAISASLVRDRSYEQYF. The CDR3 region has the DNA TGTGCCATCAGTGCGAGCCTAGTTCGCGACCGCTCCTACGAGCAGTACTTC.

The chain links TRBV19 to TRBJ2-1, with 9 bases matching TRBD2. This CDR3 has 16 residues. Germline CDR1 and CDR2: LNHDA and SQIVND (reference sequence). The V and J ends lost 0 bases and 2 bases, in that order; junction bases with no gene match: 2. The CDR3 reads CASSIDLAGTYNEQFF. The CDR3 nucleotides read TGTGCCAGTAGTATAGATCTAGCGGGAACCTACAATGAGCAGTTCTTC.

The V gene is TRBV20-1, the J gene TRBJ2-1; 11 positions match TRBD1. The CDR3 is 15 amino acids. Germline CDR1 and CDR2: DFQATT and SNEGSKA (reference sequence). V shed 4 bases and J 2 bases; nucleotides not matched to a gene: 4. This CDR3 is CSAIGQGAAYNEQFF. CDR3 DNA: TGCAGTGCTATCGGACAGGGGGCAGCCTACAATGAGCAGTTCTTC.